Following are 22 T cell receptor beta chains from one sample sequenced in a study of blood T cell repertoires in COVID-19. Produced via immunoSEQ multiplex PCR; TCRdb's table is partial and in-frame only. The data contain 29,000 or so clones, approximately 67% of them seen just once; the ten biggest clones take up 17%. Sequencing was carried out using peripheral blood. These receptors all stem from a human donor in a cohort sampled during active COVID-19.

The chain recombines TRBV5-4 with TRBJ2-5, with 12 bases lining up with TRBD2. The CDR3 runs 17 residues. CDR1 is SGHNT, CDR2 YYREEE, per germline (reference sequence). With V trimmed by 4 bases and J by 5 bases, 12 bases remained unmatched. CDR3 in amino acids: CASSPRLAGATGETQYF. CDR3 DNA sequence: TGTGCCAGCAGCCCCCGACTAGCGGGGGCCACCGGGGAGACCCAGTACTTC.

The chain combines TRBV12-3 or TRBV12-4 with TRBJ1-2; TRBD1 is a possible D gene (5 bases). The CDR3 is 13 residues long. Trimming stripped 5 bases from V and 4 bases from J, with 11 bases between. The CDR3 loop is CASSTLGGYGYTF. In nucleotides, the CDR3 is TGTGCCAGCAGTACCCTCGGGGGCTATGGCTACACCTTC.

This clone was counted only a few times. The V and J genes are TRBV11-3 and TRBJ2-1; unclear D gene. Germline-derived CDR1 and CDR2 are SGHNT and YENEEA. The CDR3 runs 12 residues. Trimming took 1 base from V and 7 from J, leaving 5 bases between them. CDR3 coding DNA: TGTGCCAGCAGCTTAGCAGGTAATGAGCAGTTCTTC. Translated: CASSLAGNEQFF.

Relative to its sample, this clone is large (0.1 to 1%). The chain combines TRBV11-3 with TRBJ1-4; D perhaps matches TRBD1 (5 bases). Trimming removed 1 base from V and 6 bases from J, with 12 bases in between. The CDR3 spans 15 residues. Germline CDR1 reads SGHNT; CDR2 reads YENEEA. Written as DNA, the CDR3 is TGTGCCAGCAGCTTAGTCTCTATGACAGATGAAAAACTGTTTTTT. Protein product: CASSLVSMTDEKLFF.

This sequence joins TRBV24-1 and TRBJ2-1; 9 bases are shared with TRBD1. The CDR3 is 15 amino acids. The V gene's germline CDR1 is KGHDR and CDR2 SFDVKD. V shed 9 bases and J 1 base; nucleotides not matched to a gene: 6. The DNA of the CDR3 is TGTGCCACCGGCTCAGACAGGGGGTCCTACAATGAGCAGTTCTTC. It is translated as CATGSDRGSYNEQFF.

The CDR3 reads CASSFTSGLNYGYTF. The DNA for the CDR3 is TGTGCCAGCAGTTTCACAAGCGGATTAAACTATGGCTACACCTTC. V usage is TRBV28 and J usage is TRBJ1-2; D gene ambiguous. Germline V gives CDR1 MDHEN, CDR2 SYDVKM. The CDR3 totals 15 residues. V lost 3 bases to trimming and J lost 2 bases, with 13 bases between them.

In DNA, the CDR3 is TGTGCCAGCCTCCTGGGGGCAGCTGGGGTTGAGCAGTTCTTC. It yields the protein CASLLGAAGVEQFF. The chain links TRBV7-9 to TRBJ2-1, with D possibly matching TRBD1 (6 bases). Looked up from germline, CDR1 is SEHNR and CDR2 is FQNEAQ (reference sequence). Trimming removed 8 bases from V and 9 bases from J, with 20 bases in between. The CDR3 runs to 14 residues.

The V and J genes are TRBV5-1 and TRBJ1-1; weak D call: TRBD1 (5 bases). Germline loops: CDR1 SGHRS, CDR2 YFSETQ. V was trimmed by 3 bases and J by 12 bases, leaving 24 bases between them. This CDR3 spans 15 amino acids. The CDR3 DNA is TGCGCCAGCAGCTCGGCGGGGGGTCAATTGGACGGGTCTTTCTTT. This gives the protein CASSSAGGQLDGSFF.

This clone was counted a few times. The chain joins TRBV28 to TRBJ2-7, with 7 bases aligning to TRBD1. The CDR3 length is 12 residues. J lost 9 bases, V lost 4 bases, and 6 bases had no gene match. Germline V gene lookup returns CDR1 MDHEN and CDR2 SYDVKM. The CDR3 DNA reads as TGTGCCAGCAGTTCTCGACAGGGTGGGCAGTACTTC. Translated, it gives CASSSRQGGQYF.

CDR3 region: CASASGSGQETQYF. The DNA of the CDR3 is TGTGCCAGCGCATCCGGGAGCGGGCAAGAGACCCAGTACTTC. This chain connects TRBV13 to TRBJ2-5; the D gene is possibly TRBD2 (6 bases). CDR1 and CDR2 from the germline V gene are PRHDT and FYEKMQ (reference sequence). The V end lost 8 bases, the J end lost 2 bases, and 15 bases lay between the germline ends. This CDR3 contains 14 residues.

This clone appeared once. The chain is built from TRBV11-3 and TRBJ2-3; 7 positions agree with TRBD1. The CDR3 runs 14 residues. The trim removed 1 base at V and 7 bases at J, leaving 5 bases unmatched. Germline assignment: CDR1 SGHNT and CDR2 YENEEA. The CDR3 DNA reads as TGTGCCAGCAGCTTAGGTAGCAGGGGGAATACGCAGTATTTT. It encodes CASSLGSRGNTQYF.

The CDR3 DNA is TGTGCCAGCAGCTCGGCTAGGGCGGGACGCGACGAGCAGTACTTC. The encoded protein is CASSSARAGRDEQYF. The rearrangement links TRBV5-4 to TRBJ2-7; D may be TRBD2 (6 bases). CDR1 and CDR2 (germline): SGHNT, YYREEE (reference sequence). With 3 bases removed from V and 5 bases from J, the gap between germline ends came to 18 bases. The CDR3 is 15 residues long.

This clone has just a few counts. The rearrangement joins TRBV27 to TRBJ1-3; D might be TRBD1 (6 bases). This CDR3 spans 16 amino acids. Germline V gene data show CDR1 as MNHEY and CDR2 as SMNVEV (reference sequence). V was pared by 5 bases and J by 6 bases, with 20 bases between. The CDR3, as DNA: TGTGCCAGCAGTCCCCGGGGGGGCACGTTTGTAAACACCATATATTTT. It encodes CASSPRGGTFVNTIYF.

This clone was counted once. The rearrangement joins TRBV12-3 or TRBV12-4 to TRBJ2-2; no clear D. The V end lost 7 bases, the J end lost 2 bases, and 5 bases lay between the germline ends. The CDR3 contains 12 residues. Here the CDR3 reads CASKLNTGELFF. The CDR3 DNA reads as TGTGCCAGCAAACTTAACACCGGGGAGCTGTTTTTT.

The chain couples TRBV19 to TRBJ2-1, with 13 bases aligning to TRBD2. The germline V gene has CDR1 LNHDA and CDR2 SQIVND (reference sequence). The CDR3 loop spans 21 amino acids. After removal of 6 bases from V and 2 bases from J, the junction contained 19 bases not matched to a gene. CDR3 nucleotide sequence: TGTGCCAGTAGGGGGTTCCGGGACAGGAGGACTAGCGGGAGCCCCTACAATGAGCAGTTCTTC. Encoded protein: CASRGFRDRRTSGSPYNEQFF.

The chain employs TRBV30 and TRBJ1-1, with TRBD1 matching over 8 bases. The CDR3 contains 12 residues. Per the germline V gene, CDR1 is GTSNPN and CDR2 is SVGIG (reference sequence). V lost 2 bases, J lost 11 bases, and 7 bases stayed unmatched. CDR3 sequence: CAWSFDRGVAFF. The CDR3 region has the DNA TGTGCCTGGAGTTTTGACAGGGGTGTTGCTTTCTTT. The complete variable domain, with remaining parts taken from reference TRBV30 and TRBJ1-1, reads SQTIHQWPATLVQPVGSPLSLECTVEGTSNPNLYWYRQAAGRGLQLLFYSVGIGQISSEVPQNLSASRPQDRQFILSSKKLLLSDSGFYLCAWSFDRGVAFFGQGTRLTVV.

The CDR3 here is CASSEIGGAEQFF. CDR3 sequence (DNA): TGTGCCAGCAGTGAAATAGGGGGGGCTGAGCAGTTCTTC. The V call is TRBV25-1, the J call TRBJ2-1, with a possible D match to TRBD2 (7 bases). The CDR3 sequence is 13 residues long. V was pared by 2 bases and J by 9 bases, with 11 bases between. The germline CDR1 and CDR2 sequences are MGHDK and SYGVNS.

This clone was detected once. The V and J genes are TRBV5-3 and TRBJ1-5, with 7 bases that match TRBD1. TRBV5-3 is annotated as an ORF whose role is uncertain. This CDR3 contains 14 residues. V was pared by 4 bases and J by 1 base, with 2 bases of the junction left unmatched. The CDR3 region is CARSPGQSNQPQHF. The CDR3 nucleotides read TGTGCCAGAAGCCCGGGACAGAGCAATCAGCCCCAGCATTTT.

The chain combines TRBV20-1 with TRBJ2-3; 9 nucleotides match TRBD2. This CDR3 comprises 17 residues. V lost 3 bases, J lost 1 base, and 11 bases stayed unmatched. Looked up from germline, CDR1 is DFQATT and CDR2 is SNEGSKA (reference sequence). CDR3 DNA sequence: TGCAGTGCTAGTAGCCCTAGCGGGAATCACCGCACAGATACGCAGTATTTT. It yields the protein CSASSPSGNHRTDTQYF.

This rearrangement joins TRBV21-1 to TRBJ2-7; TRBD1, the table's D call, lacks a check against the DNA. TRBV21-1 is a pseudogene. The CDR3 covers 16 residues. DNA for the CDR3: TGTGCCAGCAGCAAAGCGACAGGACTTACCTCCTACGAGCAGTACTTC. Translating gives CASSKATGLTSYEQYF.

The V gene is TRBV5-4, the J gene TRBJ2-7; D is perhaps TRBD2 (5 bases). Trimming shortened V by 1 base and J by 7 bases, and 12 bases separated the two germline ends. The CDR3 loop spans 13 amino acids. CDR1 is SGHNT and CDR2 is YYREEE in the germline V gene (reference sequence). The CDR3 spells CASSLLSEGEQYF. The CDR3 coding sequence is TGTGCCAGCAGCTTGCTGTCTGAGGGTGAGCAGTACTTC.

The chain employs TRBV11-1 and TRBJ2-7; 7 nucleotides align to TRBD2. Unmatched junction bases numbered 7, after V lost 5 bases and J lost 0 bases. This CDR3 has 15 amino acids. Germline V gene data show CDR1 as SGHAT and CDR2 as FQDESV (reference sequence). This CDR3 reads CASSRGVQSSYEQYF. CDR3 coding DNA: TGTGCCAGCAGCCGGGGGGTACAGAGCTCCTACGAGCAGTACTTC.